This T cell receptor (beta chain) was obtained from a study of blood T cell repertoires in COVID-19. Study summary: T cells, B-cell-depleted T cells, or PBMCs provided the cDNA or gDNA that served as material.

Profiled with immunoSEQ multiplex PCR; TCRdb holds only in-frame clones, not every one. The table includes roughly 120,000 clones, less than 75% detected once. Per the germline V gene, CDR1 is LNHDA and CDR2 is SQIVND (reference sequence). There are 13 residues in the CDR3. Trimming left V 6 bases short and J 10 bases short, with 13 bases between. Sequencing was carried out using peripheral blood. V is TRBV19 and J is TRBJ1-6, with D perhaps TRBD1 (5 bases). This TCR came from a human donor with acute or convalescent COVID-19. The donor label of this sample is uncertain. CDR3 DNA: TGTGCCAGTAGCCCTTGGGGGGAATCACCCCTCCACTTT. Protein: CASSPWGESPLHF.